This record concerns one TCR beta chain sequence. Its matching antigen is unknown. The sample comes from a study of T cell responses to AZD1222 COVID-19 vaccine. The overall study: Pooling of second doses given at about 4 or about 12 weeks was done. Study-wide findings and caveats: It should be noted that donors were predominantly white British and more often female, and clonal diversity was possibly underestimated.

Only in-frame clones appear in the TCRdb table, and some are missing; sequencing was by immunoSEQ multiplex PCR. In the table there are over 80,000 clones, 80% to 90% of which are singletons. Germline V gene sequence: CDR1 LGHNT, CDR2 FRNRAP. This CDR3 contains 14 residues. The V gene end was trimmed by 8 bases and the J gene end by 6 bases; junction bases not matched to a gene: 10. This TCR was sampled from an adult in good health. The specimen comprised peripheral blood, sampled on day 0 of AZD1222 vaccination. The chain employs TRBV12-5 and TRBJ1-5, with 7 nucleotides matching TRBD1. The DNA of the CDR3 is TGTGCTAGTCCTCTAAGGGGGCAGGGTCAGCCCCAGCATTTT. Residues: CASPLRGQGQPQHF. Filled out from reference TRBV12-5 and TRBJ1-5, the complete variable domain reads DARVTQTPRHKVTEMGQEVTMRCQPILGHNTVFWYRQTMMQGLELLAYFRNRAPLDDSGMPKDRFSAEMPDATLATLKIQPSEPRDSAVYFCASPLRGQGQPQHFGDGTRLSIL.